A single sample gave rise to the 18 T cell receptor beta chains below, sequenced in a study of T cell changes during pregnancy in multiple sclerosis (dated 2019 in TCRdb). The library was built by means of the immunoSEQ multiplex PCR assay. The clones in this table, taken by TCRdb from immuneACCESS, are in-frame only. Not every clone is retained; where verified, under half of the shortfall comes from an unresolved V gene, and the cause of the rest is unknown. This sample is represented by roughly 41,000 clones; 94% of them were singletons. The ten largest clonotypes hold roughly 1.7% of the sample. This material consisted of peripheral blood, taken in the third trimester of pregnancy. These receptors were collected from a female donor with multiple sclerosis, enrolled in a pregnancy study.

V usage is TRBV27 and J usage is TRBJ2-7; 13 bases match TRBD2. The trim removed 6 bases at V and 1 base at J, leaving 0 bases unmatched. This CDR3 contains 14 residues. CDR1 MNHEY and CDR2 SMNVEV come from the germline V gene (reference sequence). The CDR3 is CASRLAGGSYEQYF. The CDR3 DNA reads TGTGCCAGCAGACTAGCGGGGGGGTCCTACGAGCAGTACTTC.

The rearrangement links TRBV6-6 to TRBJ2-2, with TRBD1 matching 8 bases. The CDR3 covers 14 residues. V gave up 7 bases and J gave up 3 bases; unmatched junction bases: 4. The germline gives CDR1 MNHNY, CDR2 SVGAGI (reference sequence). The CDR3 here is CASMVTGDTGELFF. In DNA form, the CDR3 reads TGTGCCAGCATGGTGACAGGGGACACCGGGGAGCTGTTTTTT.

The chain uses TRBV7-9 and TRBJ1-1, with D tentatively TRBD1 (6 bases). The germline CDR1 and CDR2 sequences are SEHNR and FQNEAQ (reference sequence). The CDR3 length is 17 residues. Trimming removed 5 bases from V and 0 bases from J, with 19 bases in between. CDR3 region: CASSLDQKGGLNTEAFF. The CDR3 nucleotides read TGTGCCAGCAGCCTAGATCAAAAAGGGGGTTTGAACACTGAAGCTTTCTTT. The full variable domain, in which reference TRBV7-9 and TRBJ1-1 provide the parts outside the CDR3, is DTGVSQNPRHKITKRGQNVTFRCDPISEHNRLYWYRQTLGQGPEFLTYFQNEAQLEKSRLLSDRFSAERPKGSFSTLEIQRTEQGDSAMYLCASSLDQKGGLNTEAFFGQGTRLTVV.

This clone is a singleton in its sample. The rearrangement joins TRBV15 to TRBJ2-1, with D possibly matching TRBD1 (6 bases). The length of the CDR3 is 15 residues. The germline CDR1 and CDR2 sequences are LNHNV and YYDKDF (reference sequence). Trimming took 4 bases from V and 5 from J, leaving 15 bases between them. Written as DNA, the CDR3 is TGTGCCACCAGCAATGGACAGATAACAAACAATGAGCAGTTCTTC. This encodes CATSNGQITNNEQFF.

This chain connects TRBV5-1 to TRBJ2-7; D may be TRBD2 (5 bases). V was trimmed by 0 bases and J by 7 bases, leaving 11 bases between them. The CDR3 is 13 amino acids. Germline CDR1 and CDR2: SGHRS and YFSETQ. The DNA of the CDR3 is TGCGCCAGCAGCTTGGCCCCAGGACTGGAGCAGTACTTC. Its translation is CASSLAPGLEQYF. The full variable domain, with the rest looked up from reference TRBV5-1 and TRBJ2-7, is KAGVTQTPRYLIKTRGQQVTLSCSPISGHRSVSWYQQTPGQGLQFLFEYFSETQRNKGNFPGRFSGRQFSNSRSEMNVSTLELGDSALYLCASSLAPGLEQYFGPGTRLTVT.

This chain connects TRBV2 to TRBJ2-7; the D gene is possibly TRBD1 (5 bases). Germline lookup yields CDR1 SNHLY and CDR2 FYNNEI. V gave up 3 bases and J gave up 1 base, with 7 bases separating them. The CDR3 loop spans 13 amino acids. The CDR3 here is CASSDRGSYEQYF. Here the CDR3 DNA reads TGTGCCAGCAGTGATAGGGGTTCCTACGAGCAGTACTTC.

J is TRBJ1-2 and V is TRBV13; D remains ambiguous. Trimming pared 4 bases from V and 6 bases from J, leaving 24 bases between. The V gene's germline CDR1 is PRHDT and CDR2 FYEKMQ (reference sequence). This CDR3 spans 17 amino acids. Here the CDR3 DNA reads TGTGCCAGCAGCTCGGCTACCCCAGGAACCCTGGGCGATGGCTACACCTTC. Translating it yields CASSSATPGTLGDGYTF.

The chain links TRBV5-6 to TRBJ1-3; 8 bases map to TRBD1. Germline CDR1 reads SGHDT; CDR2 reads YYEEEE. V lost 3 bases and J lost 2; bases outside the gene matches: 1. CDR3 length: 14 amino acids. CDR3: CASSWTGTGNTIYF. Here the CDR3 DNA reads TGTGCCAGCAGCTGGACAGGGACTGGAAACACCATATATTTT.

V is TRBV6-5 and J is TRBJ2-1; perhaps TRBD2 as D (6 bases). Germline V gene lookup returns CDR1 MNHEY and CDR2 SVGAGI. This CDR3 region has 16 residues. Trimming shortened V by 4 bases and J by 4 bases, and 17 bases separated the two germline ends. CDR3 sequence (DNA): TGTGCCAGCAGTTCATCCCAGGAGGGAAAATACAATGAGCAGTTCTTC. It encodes CASSSSQEGKYNEQFF.

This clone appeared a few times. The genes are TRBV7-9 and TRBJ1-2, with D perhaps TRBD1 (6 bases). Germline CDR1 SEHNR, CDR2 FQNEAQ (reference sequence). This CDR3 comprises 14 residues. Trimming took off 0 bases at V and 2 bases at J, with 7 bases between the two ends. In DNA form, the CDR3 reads TGTGCCAGCAGCTTAGCGGGGGCGAACTATGGCTACACCTTC. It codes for CASSLAGANYGYTF.

In DNA form, the CDR3 reads TGTGCCAGTACCATCCCCATAGGGGGGGGTCGGAAAGCTTTCTTT. Residues: CASTIPIGGGRKAFF. The chain has TRBV19 and TRBJ1-1; D might be TRBD1 (6 bases). This CDR3 has 15 residues. Germline V lookup: CDR1 LNHDA, CDR2 SQIVND (reference sequence). V was shortened by 7 bases and J by 9 bases, with 24 bases between the two germline ends.

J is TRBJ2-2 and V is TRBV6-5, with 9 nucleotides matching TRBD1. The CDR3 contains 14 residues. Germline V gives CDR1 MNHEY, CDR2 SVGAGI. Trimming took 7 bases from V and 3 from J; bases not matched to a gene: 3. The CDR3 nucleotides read TGTGCCAGCAAGAGACAGGGGGACACCGGGGAGCTGTTTTTT. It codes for CASKRQGDTGELFF.

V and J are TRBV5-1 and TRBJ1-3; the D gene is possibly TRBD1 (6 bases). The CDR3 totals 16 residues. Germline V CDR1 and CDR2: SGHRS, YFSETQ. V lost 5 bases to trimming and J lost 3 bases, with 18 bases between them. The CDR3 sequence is CASSATEQGGGNTIYF. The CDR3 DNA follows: TGCGCCAGCAGTGCAACGGAACAGGGTGGTGGAAACACCATATATTTT.

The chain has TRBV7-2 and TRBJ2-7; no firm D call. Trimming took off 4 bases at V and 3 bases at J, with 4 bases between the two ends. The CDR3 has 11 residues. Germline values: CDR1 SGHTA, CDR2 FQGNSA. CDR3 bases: TGTGCCAGCAGCTCCAACTACGAGCAGTACTTC. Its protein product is CASSSNYEQYF.

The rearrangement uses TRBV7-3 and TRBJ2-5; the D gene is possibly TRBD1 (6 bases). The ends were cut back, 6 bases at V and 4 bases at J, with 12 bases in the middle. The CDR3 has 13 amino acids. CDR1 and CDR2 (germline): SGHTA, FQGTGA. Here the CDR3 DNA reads TGTGCCAGCAGTGTCAGGGGACGAGAGACCCAGTACTTC. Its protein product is CASSVRGRETQYF.

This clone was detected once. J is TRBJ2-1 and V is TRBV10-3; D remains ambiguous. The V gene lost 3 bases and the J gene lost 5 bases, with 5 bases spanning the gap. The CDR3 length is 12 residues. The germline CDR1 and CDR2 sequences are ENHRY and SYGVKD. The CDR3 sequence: CAISEADNEQFF. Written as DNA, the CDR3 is TGTGCCATCAGTGAAGCCGACAATGAGCAGTTCTTC.

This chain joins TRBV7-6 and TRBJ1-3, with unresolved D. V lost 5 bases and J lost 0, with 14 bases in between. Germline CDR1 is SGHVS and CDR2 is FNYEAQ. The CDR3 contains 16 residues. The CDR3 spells CASSLLGLDSGNTIYF. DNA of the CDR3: TGTGCCAGCAGCCTACTGGGCCTGGACTCTGGAAACACCATATATTTT.

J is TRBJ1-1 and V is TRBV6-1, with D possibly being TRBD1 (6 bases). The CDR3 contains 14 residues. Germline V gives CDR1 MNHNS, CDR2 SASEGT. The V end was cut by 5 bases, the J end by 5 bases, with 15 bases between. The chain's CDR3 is CASSLGRGLTEAFF. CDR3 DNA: TGTGCCAGCAGTCTGGGAAGGGGGTTAACTGAAGCTTTCTTT.